The 9 T cell receptor beta chains below all came from one sample that was sequenced in a study of cytomegalovirus exposure and HLA in healthy donors. Generated by immunoSEQ multiplex PCR, the TCRdb table keeps only in-frame clones and is missing some. The profile covers 220,000 or so clones, with about nine tenths appearing a single time and 1.5% to 2.5% taken by the ten largest. Source material: PBMCs. Receptors were obtained from a woman aged 18-29 years in good health and CMV-seropositive.

V gene TRBV7-7 combines with J gene TRBJ2-2, with a possible D match to TRBD1 (6 bases). The CDR3 totals 15 residues. Trimming pared 5 bases from V and 3 bases from J, leaving 13 bases between. Germline V gene data show CDR1 as SSHAT and CDR2 as FNYEAQ (reference sequence). CDR3 sequence: CASSRVGGDTGELFF. The CDR3 DNA reads as TGTGCCAGCAGCCGCGTAGGGGGAGACACCGGGGAGCTGTTTTTT.

This clone was counted once. The chain recombines TRBV10-3 with TRBJ1-5, with D unclear. The CDR3 has 17 amino acids. Germline V lookup: CDR1 ENHRY, CDR2 SYGVKD. V was cut by 3 bases and J by 2 bases, with 17 bases left in between. CDR3 DNA sequence: TGTGCCATCAGTGAAAAGGAATCGGGGTACGGCAATCAGCCCCAGCATTTT. Protein product: CAISEKESGYGNQPQHF.

The chain has TRBV27 and TRBJ2-1; 10 nucleotides line up with TRBD1. CDR1 is MNHEY and CDR2 is SMNVEV in the germline V gene (reference sequence). The CDR3 runs to 17 residues. The J segment lost 0 bases and the V segment lost 4 bases, leaving 6 bases of the junction unmatched. CDR3 in DNA: TGTGCCAGCAGTTCAACAAGGACAGGGGGCTCCTACAATGAGCAGTTCTTC. As protein: CASSSTRTGGSYNEQFF.

The chain is built from TRBV14 and TRBJ2-7; TRBD2 matches 12 bases. Germline CDR1 is SGHDN and CDR2 is FVKESK. This CDR3 is built from 17 residues. V gave up 3 bases and J gave up 0 bases; unmatched junction bases: 6. Here the CDR3 reads CASSHQLAGGLSYEQYF. In DNA form, the CDR3 reads TGTGCCAGCAGCCACCAACTAGCGGGAGGTCTCTCCTACGAGCAGTACTTC.

The chain combines TRBV19 with TRBJ1-2; TRBD1 agrees at 8 bases. V lost 6 bases, J lost 5 bases, and 8 bases stayed unmatched. From germline, CDR1 is LNHDA and CDR2 SQIVND (reference sequence). The CDR3 has 14 amino acids. The CDR3 coding sequence is TGTGCCAGTAGCAGCCAGGGGGCCGGTTATGGCTACACCTTC. This gives the protein CASSSQGAGYGYTF.

The gene calls are TRBV5-1 and TRBJ2-1, with 14 bases fitting TRBD2. The germline V gene encodes CDR1 SGHRS and CDR2 YFSETQ. The CDR3 is made up of 15 amino acids. V gave up 4 bases and J gave up 10 bases; unmatched junction bases: 7. The CDR3 DNA is TGCGCCAGCAGCCTCGGGACTAGCGGGAGAAGGGAGCAGTTCTTC. It encodes CASSLGTSGRREQFF.

The gene calls are TRBV5-1 and TRBJ1-2; no definite D call. CDR3 length: 13 residues. The germline gives CDR1 SGHRS, CDR2 YFSETQ. V gave up 5 bases and J gave up 2 bases, with 10 bases separating them. The CDR3 nucleotides read TGCGCCAGCAGAACGGGATCCAACTATGGCTACACCTTC. This sequence encodes CASRTGSNYGYTF.

The chain has TRBV4-2 and TRBJ1-2, with 10 bases fitting TRBD1. The CDR3 loop spans 14 amino acids. V trimming: 0 bases; J trimming: 8 bases; junction bases outside the gene matches: 3. Germline CDR1 and CDR2: LGHNA and YNFKEQ. The CDR3 loop is CASSQELGQGGYTF. As DNA, the CDR3 is TGTGCCAGCAGCCAAGAATTGGGACAGGGGGGCTACACCTTC.

The chain combines TRBV27 with TRBJ2-5; 8 bases are a match to TRBD1. Trimming cost V 0 bases and J 4 bases; bases outside gene matches: 4. Germline lookup yields CDR1 MNHEY and CDR2 SMNVEV (reference sequence). The CDR3 spans 15 residues. CDR3 sequence reads: CASSLSQGVGETQYF. As DNA, the CDR3 is TGTGCCAGCAGTTTATCACAGGGGGTTGGAGAGACCCAGTACTTC.